One and the same sample provided the 22 T cell receptor beta chains below, sequenced in a study of blood T cell repertoires in COVID-19 (dated by TCRdb to about 2020). Library construction relied on the immunoSEQ multiplex PCR assay. TCRdb holds this immuneACCESS table with in-frame rearrangements only. Some clones are missing; in checked studies, unresolved V genes explain under half, and the rest has no known cause. Here the sample has about 100,000 clones; roughly 90% occur a single time. The ten largest account for around 2.1% of the sample. The source material was peripheral blood. The receptors stem from a man over 45 with active COVID-19.

V and J are TRBV19 and TRBJ2-1; TRBD2 aligns across 15 bases. Germline CDR1 is LNHDA and CDR2 is SQIVND (reference sequence). Unmatched junction bases numbered 5, after V lost 5 bases and J lost 3 bases. The CDR3 consists of 17 residues. CDR3 DNA sequence: TGTGCCAGTAGTGTGGGACTAGCGGGAGGCATCTACAATGAGCAGTTCTTC. The encoded protein is CASSVGLAGGIYNEQFF.

The gene calls are TRBV7-9 and TRBJ1-4; a weak D match, TRBD1 (5 bases). The CDR3 runs to 14 residues. The germline gives CDR1 SEHNR, CDR2 FQNEAQ (reference sequence). The V and J ends lost 0 bases and 5 bases respectively, with 7 bases between them. The CDR3: CASSLAGGNEKLFF. The DNA for the CDR3 is TGTGCCAGCAGCTTAGCCGGGGGAAATGAAAAACTGTTTTTT.

The chain employs TRBV5-1 and TRBJ1-1; D may be TRBD1 (6 bases). The V end was cut by 8 bases, the J end by 5 bases, with 16 bases between. Germline assignment: CDR1 SGHRS and CDR2 YFSETQ. The CDR3 has 13 amino acids. Here the CDR3 DNA reads TGCGCCAGTACAACAGGGATGAGGACTGAAGCTTTCTTT. It specifies CASTTGMRTEAFF.

The CDR3 DNA is TGTGCCACCAGCAGTAGCGGACTAGCGGGAGTTAGGAATGAGCAGTTCTTC. It is translated as CATSSSGLAGVRNEQFF. The chain has TRBV15 and TRBJ2-1; 13 bases map to TRBD2. Germline CDR1 reads LNHNV; CDR2 reads YYDKDF (reference sequence). V shed 3 bases, J shed 7 bases, and the junction held 9 bases outside the gene matches. The CDR3 spans 17 residues. Complete variable domain (other parts from reference TRBV15 and TRBJ2-1): DAMVIQNPRYQVTQFGKPVTLSCSQTLNHNVMYWYQQKSSQAPKLLFHYYDKDFNNEADTPDNFQSRRPNTSFCFLDIRSPGLGDTAMYLCATSSSGLAGVRNEQFFGPGTRLTVL.

V is TRBV2 and J is TRBJ2-1, with TRBD2 matching over 8 bases. V was pared by 5 bases and J by 8 bases, with 5 bases of the junction left unmatched. This CDR3 has 13 residues. Germline V CDR1 and CDR2: SNHLY, FYNNEI. CDR3 bases: TGTGCCAGCAGTCGGACTAGCCTGGATGAGCAGTTCTTC. It codes for CASSRTSLDEQFF.

The chain is built from TRBV7-9 and TRBJ2-1, with no clear D. V dropped 1 base and J dropped 7 bases, with 5 bases sitting between them. The length of the CDR3 is 12 residues. The germline gives CDR1 SEHNR, CDR2 FQNEAQ (reference sequence). In nucleotides, the CDR3 is TGTGCCAGCAGCTTAGAAACTAATGAGCAGTTCTTC. As protein: CASSLETNEQFF.

The rearrangement links TRBV5-6 to TRBJ2-7, with a weak D call TRBD1 (6 bases). Germline V lookup: CDR1 SGHDT, CDR2 YYEEEE. The CDR3 runs 15 residues. Trimming cost V 2 bases and J 5 bases, with 17 bases left between them. Written as DNA, the CDR3 is TGTGCCAGCAGCTTAATGGGCAGGGGCTTTGACGAGCAGTACTTC. As protein: CASSLMGRGFDEQYF.

The chain combines TRBV3-1 (or the pseudogene TRBV3-2) with TRBJ1-4; TRBD1 matches 9 bases. The CDR3 has 14 residues. V trimming: 5 bases; J trimming: 6 bases; junction bases outside the gene matches: 4. The germline V gene has CDR1 LGHDT and CDR2 YNNKEL (reference sequence). As DNA, the CDR3 is TGTGCCAGCAGCTCGGACAGGGGATATGAAAAACTGTTTTTT. This gives the protein CASSSDRGYEKLFF.

This clone was counted only a few times. The chain employs TRBV3-1 (or the pseudogene TRBV3-2) and TRBJ2-7; possible D gene TRBD2, 6 bases. In germline, CDR1 is LGHDT, CDR2 YNNKEL (reference sequence). The ends were cut back, 2 bases at V and 6 bases at J, with 11 bases in the middle. The CDR3 runs to 13 residues. The CDR3 DNA reads TGTGCCAGCAGCCAAAGGGCCGGGGGCGAGCAGTACTTC. This sequence encodes CASSQRAGGEQYF.

The V call is TRBV7-8, the J call TRBJ2-1; D not resolved. Germline CDR1 SGHVS, CDR2 FQNEAQ. The length of the CDR3 is 16 residues. V lost 0 bases and J 9 bases, leaving 18 bases between the germline ends. The CDR3 nucleotides read TGTGCCAGCAGCTTAGCGTCTGGTCGTATACAACCTGAGCAGTTCTTC. The encoded protein is CASSLASGRIQPEQFF.

V usage is TRBV4-1 and J usage is TRBJ2-3; D possibly corresponds to TRBD2 (5 bases). This CDR3 is built from 16 residues. Trimming took off 0 bases at V and 6 bases at J, with 16 bases between the two ends. The germline V gene encodes CDR1 MGHRA and CDR2 YSYEKL. This CDR3 reads CASSQERLARGDTQYF. The CDR3 DNA sequence: TGCGCCAGCAGCCAAGAACGCCTAGCTAGAGGTGATACGCAGTATTTT.

This clone was observed once. The rearrangement uses TRBV18 and TRBJ2-1; 12 bases are a match to TRBD2. The CDR3 is 18 amino acids. V was pared by 1 base and J by 7 bases, with 11 bases of the junction left unmatched. Germline loops: CDR1 KGHSH, CDR2 LQKENI. CDR3 DNA: TGTGCCAGCTCACCACTGAGAACTAGCGGGAGGAAGGATAATGAGCAGTTCTTC. Its protein product is CASSPLRTSGRKDNEQFF.

V gene TRBV11-3 combines with J gene TRBJ2-1, with a weak D call TRBD2 (6 bases). The V end was cut by 5 bases, the J end by 4 bases, with 15 bases between. Per the germline V gene, CDR1 is SGHNT and CDR2 is YENEEA. The CDR3 totals 15 residues. The CDR3 here is CASSILGGPYNEQFF. The CDR3 nucleotides read TGTGCCAGCAGCATTTTGGGGGGACCTTACAATGAGCAGTTCTTC.

The genes are TRBV7-8 and TRBJ1-6, with D perhaps TRBD1 (6 bases). Germline V CDR1 and CDR2: SGHVS, FQNEAQ. Trimming stripped 6 bases from V and 9 bases from J, with 18 bases between. This CDR3 is 15 amino acids long. The CDR3 loop reads CASRGRGPNGSPLHF. Here the CDR3 DNA reads TGTGCCAGCAGGGGCAGGGGTCCCAATGGTTCACCCCTCCACTTT.

The chain carries TRBV2 and TRBJ2-7; D remains ambiguous. The CDR3 has 12 amino acids. Trimming shortened V by 6 bases and J by 2 bases, and 8 bases separated the two germline ends. Germline CDR1 is SNHLY and CDR2 is FYNNEI. CDR3 loop: CASSPEAYEQYF. CDR3 coding DNA: TGTGCCAGCAGCCCCGAGGCCTACGAGCAGTACTTC.

The gene calls are TRBV5-1 and TRBJ2-4; no definite D call. Germline values: CDR1 SGHRS, CDR2 YFSETQ. The CDR3 is made up of 17 amino acids. V lost 0 bases to trimming and J lost 0 bases, with 13 bases between them. The CDR3 nucleotides read TGCGCCAGCAGCTTGGAGCCCTTACAGCTAGCCAAAAACATTCAGTACTTC. It yields the protein CASSLEPLQLAKNIQYF.

This sequence joins TRBV11-2 and TRBJ2-3, with TRBD1 matching 7 bases. The trim removed 1 base at V and 3 bases at J, leaving 4 bases unmatched. Germline V gene data show CDR1 as SGHAT and CDR2 as FQNNGV. The CDR3 is 15 amino acids. In DNA, the CDR3 is TGTGCCAGCAGCTTAGGACAGGGTCTTACAGATACGCAGTATTTT. This gives the protein CASSLGQGLTDTQYF.

The chain uses TRBV3-1 (or the pseudogene TRBV3-2) and TRBJ2-5; D possibly corresponds to TRBD2 (6 bases). V was clipped by 8 bases and J by 4 bases, with 11 bases between them. CDR3 size: 12 residues. Germline CDR1 LGHDT, CDR2 YNNKEL (reference sequence). The CDR3 is CASRGGLETQYF. The CDR3, as DNA: TGTGCCAGCCGCGGAGGGCTAGAGACCCAGTACTTC.

V usage is TRBV5-1 and J usage is TRBJ2-1; 7 positions match TRBD2. The CDR3 extends over 15 amino acids. Losses at the gene ends were 0 bases for V and 2 bases for J; bases not matched to a gene: 2. The V gene's germline CDR1 is SGHRS and CDR2 YFSETQ. For the CDR3, the DNA is TGCGCCAGCAGCTTGGTGGCGGGAGCCTACAATGAGCAGTTCTTC. Translating it yields CASSLVAGAYNEQFF.

This chain connects TRBV7-8 to TRBJ2-3, with TRBD2 identical over 12 bases. With 5 bases clipped from V and 6 bases from J, the junction kept 6 bases outside the gene matches. Looked up from germline, CDR1 is SGHVS and CDR2 is FQNEAQ. This CDR3 is 15 amino acids long. CDR3: CASSQGLAGPDTQYF. CDR3 in DNA: TGTGCCAGCAGCCAAGGACTAGCGGGACCCGATACGCAGTATTTT.

The chain combines TRBV19 with TRBJ1-5; TRBD1 matches at 9 bases. Trimming removed 4 bases from V and 6 bases from J; junction bases left unmatched: 4. The CDR3 runs to 14 residues. Germline V gene lookup returns CDR1 LNHDA and CDR2 SQIVND (reference sequence). The CDR3 coding sequence is TGTGCCAGTAGTAACAGGGGGCTAGGTCAGCCCCAGCATTTT. It encodes CASSNRGLGQPQHF.

The rearrangement links TRBV5-1 to TRBJ1-1; TRBD1 agrees at 10 bases. The CDR3 runs 16 residues. V lost 0 bases and J lost 0; bases outside the gene matches: 2. Per germline, CDR1 SGHRS and CDR2 YFSETQ. The CDR3 coding sequence is TGCGCCAGCAGCTTGGGACAGGGGGCCGTGAACACTGAAGCTTTCTTT. As protein: CASSLGQGAVNTEAFF.